Presented here are 2 T cell receptor beta chains from one specimen sequenced in a study of T cell responses to AZD1222 COVID-19 vaccine (dated by TCRdb to the early 2020s). Library preparation used the immunoSEQ multiplex PCR assay. TCRdb provides this immuneACCESS table in a form limited to in-frame rearrangements. Some clones are lacking; in checked studies, under half of them reflect an unresolved V gene, and why the rest are absent is not known. Recorded for this sample are tens of thousands of clones; just under 90% of them occurred a single time. The ten largest account for roughly 2.8% of the sample. Explained via the paper, the time point label denotes: baseline before first vaccination. The sample's treatment or condition, from its label and the paper: meningococcal conjugate vaccine given as trial control. This sample comprised peripheral blood, obtained on day 0 of MenACWY control vaccination. These receptor sequences come from an adult in good health.

The chain uses TRBV20-1 and TRBJ2-7; D may be TRBD2 (6 bases). Trimming removed 3 bases from V and 0 bases from J, with 12 bases in between. Germline V gene lookup returns CDR1 DFQATT and CDR2 SNEGSKA (reference sequence). The CDR3 has 14 amino acids. Here the CDR3 DNA reads TGCAGTGCTAGTGGAGGGCAGGACTCCTACGAGCAGTACTTC. Encoded protein: CSASGGQDSYEQYF.

The rearrangement uses TRBV5-1 and TRBJ2-5, with D possibly called TRBD1 or TRBD2 (5 bases each). V lost 6 bases, J lost 5 bases, and 17 bases lay in between. This CDR3 has 14 amino acids. Germline loops: CDR1 SGHRS, CDR2 YFSETQ. Here the CDR3 DNA reads TGCGCCAGCAACATCTTTGAGGGGAGTGAGACCCAGTACTTC. Residues: CASNIFEGSETQYF.